What follows is one TCR beta chain and its context. The sample belongs to a study of control samples from healthy donors and cancer patients. This table comes from immunoSEQ multiplex PCR, and its TCRdb copy is limited to in-frame clones, with some not included. Among 100,000 to 150,000 clones listed, around 90% were seen once. The CDR3 loop spans 12 amino acids. With 2 bases removed from V and 9 bases from J, the gap between germline ends came to 11 bases. Per the germline V gene, CDR1 is MGHDK and CDR2 is SYGVNS. The chain has TRBV25-1 and TRBJ2-7; D remains unclear. Source material: blood. This clonotype was sampled from a man aged 40-49 years in good health. The CDR3 here is CASSEDSPGQYF. The CDR3, as DNA: TGTGCCAGCAGTGAAGACTCGCCAGGGCAGTACTTC.